The clone carrying this TCR beta chain has a count of ten or more. J gave up 6 bases and V 5 bases, and 7 bases lay outside the gene matches. Germline CDR1 is MNHEY and CDR2 is SMNVEV (reference sequence). The CDR3 is 15 residues long. The data were obtained in a study of graft-versus-host responses after intestinal transplantation. This table comes from immunoSEQ multiplex PCR, and its TCRdb copy is limited to in-frame clones, with some not included. The table includes 13,000 to 15,000 clones, roughly a third detected once. The chain links TRBV27 to TRBJ2-2, with 9 bases fitting TRBD2. This material consisted of alloreactive CD4+ T cells from a mixed lymphocyte reaction culture, taken before intestinal transplant. As to subset: CFSE-low proliferating T cells sorted from roughly six-day pre-transplant mixed lymphocyte reaction (GvH or HvG direction). This TCR derives from a human patient who received an intestinal transplant. In nucleotides, the CDR3 is TGTGCCAGCAGTAGGGGCGGGAGGGGGCCCGGGGAGCTGTTTTTT. Protein: CASSRGGRGPGELFF.